This TCR beta chain was recorded in a study of early T cells in non-severe SARS-CoV-2 infection (dated by TCRdb to about 2021). Background on the whole study: Because TCR sequencing was done on bulk RNA from unsorted whole blood, the alpha and beta chains could not be paired. The study at large found these results: VDJdb matching was skewed toward anti-spike CD8 responses and likely underestimated virus-specific expansions, missing private and CD4 specificities.

Receptors were amplified or captured by 5' RACE. TCRdb names NextSeq 500 as the instrument used. To correct for sequencing error and PCR bias, the TCR library protocol tagged individual cDNA molecules with unique molecular identifiers. Both TCR alpha and beta chains were sequenced, and tight co-correlation was observed between alpha and beta sequence abundances in each sample. The authors' analysis ran thus. V gene, J gene and CDR3 annotation of TCR sequences was performed with Decombinator V4. Expanded TCRs were defined as changing significantly between any two time points under a Poisson model with p below 0.0001. Abundances of TCRs were expressed as counts per million after normalisation to the total number of TCRs sequenced in each sample. TRAV1-2 paired with TRAJ12, TRAJ20 or TRAJ33 defined MAIT TCRs, while TRAV10 paired with TRAJ18 defined iNKT TCRs. VDJdb, accessed on 1 November 2021, was searched for TCRs annotated for CMV, EBV and SARS-CoV-2, and TCRs annotated for more than one antigen were excluded. The public reads were reanalyzed by TCRdb: fastp trimming at Q25, MiXCR alignment, in-frame beta chains only. Each entry is one CDR3 protein sequence, shown with its most common DNA and genes. Here the V and J calls rest on TCRdb's processing, not on the authors' analysis. The sample profile shows 42,000 or so distinct CDR3 sequences; more than 9% of them were found once. Clones ranked in the top ten supply around a fifth of the sample.

This clonotype was detected only a few times. Its antigen is still unknown. Qualities for individual bases were not recorded, and no much larger clone is one base off. A case-control design nested within a healthcare worker cohort in London, UK, was used, with weekly nasopharyngeal swab PCR tests and blood sampling performed. Healthcare workers were recruited between 23 and 31 March 2020, during the week of the UK lockdown, and were followed weekly for up to roughly 16 weeks. The cysteine opens and the phenylalanine closes a CDR3 of 15 amino acids. Solely the CDR3 DNA is kept, with 45 bases framed from the first base. Deletion took 2 bases off V and 2 bases off J, with a span of 13 bases between the germline ends. CDR1 and CDR2 were assigned from the germline V gene as SGHRS and YFSETQ.

Input material: whole blood. The V gene is TRBV5-1 and the J gene is TRBJ2-5; matching of 6 bases hints at TRBD1 as the D gene. This sequence originates from an adult who was a healthcare worker with PCR-confirmed SARS-CoV-2 infection or an uninfected control (not recorded which). The CDR3 protein is CASSFTGMGQETQYF. Here is the DNA: TGCGCCAGCAGCTTTACAGGGATGGGTCAAGAGACCCAGTACTTC. This CDR3, with the reference TRBV5-1 and TRBJ2-5 proteins standing in past its ends, gives the full variable domain KAGVTQTPRYLIKTRGQQVTLSCSPISGHRSVSWYQQTPGQGLQFLFEYFSETQRNKGNFPGRFSGRQFSNSRSEMNVSTLELGDSALYLCASSFTGMGQETQYFGPGTRLLVL.